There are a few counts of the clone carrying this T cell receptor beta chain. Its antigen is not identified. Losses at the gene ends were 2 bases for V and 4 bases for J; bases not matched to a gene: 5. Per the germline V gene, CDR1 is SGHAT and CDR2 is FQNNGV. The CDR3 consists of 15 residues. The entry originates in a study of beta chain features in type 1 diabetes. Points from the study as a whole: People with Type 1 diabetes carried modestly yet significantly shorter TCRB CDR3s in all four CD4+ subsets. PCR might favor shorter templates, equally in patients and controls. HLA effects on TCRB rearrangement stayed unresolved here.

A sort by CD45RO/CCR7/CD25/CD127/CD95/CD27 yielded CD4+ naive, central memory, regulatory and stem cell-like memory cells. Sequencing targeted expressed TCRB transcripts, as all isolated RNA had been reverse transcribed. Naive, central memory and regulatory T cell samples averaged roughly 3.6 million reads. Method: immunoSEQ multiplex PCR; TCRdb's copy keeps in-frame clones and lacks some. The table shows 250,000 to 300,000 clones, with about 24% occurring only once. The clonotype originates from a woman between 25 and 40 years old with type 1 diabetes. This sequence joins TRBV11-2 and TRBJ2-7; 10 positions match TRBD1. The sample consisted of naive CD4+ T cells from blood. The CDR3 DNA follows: TGTGCCAGCAGCTTAAGTGGGACAGGGGTATACGAGCAGTACTTC. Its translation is CASSLSGTGVYEQYF.